This passage covers 20 T cell receptor beta chains from one sample sequenced in a study of PD-L1 blockade in urothelial cancer (dated by TCRdb to 2016 to 2017). To prepare the library, the immunoSEQ multiplex PCR assay was applied. TCRdb took this table from immuneACCESS and kept in-frame rearrangements with V and J called. Such tables lack part of the clones; where checked against another copy, unresolved V genes explain under half of the gap, and the rest is unexplained. The sample table contains roughly 100,000 clones; only one count was recorded for about 89% of them. Of the sample, roughly 0.99% is held by the ten largest clones. Per the publication, the time point label means: pretreatment peripheral blood. Specimen: PBMCs, collected around atezolizumab (anti-PD-L1) treatment. The receptors stem from a woman older than 75 with urothelial cancer.

The chain employs TRBV14 and TRBJ1-1; D call uncertain. Trimming left V 0 bases short and J 0 bases short, with 11 bases between. The CDR3 runs to 16 residues. In germline, CDR1 is SGHDN, CDR2 FVKESK. CDR3: CASSQDLGNLNTEAFF. CDR3 DNA sequence: TGTGCCAGCAGCCAAGATCTAGGAAACCTGAACACTGAAGCTTTCTTT. The full variable domain, rest sourced from reference TRBV14 and TRBJ1-1, is EAGVTQFPSHSVIEKGQTVTLRCDPISGHDNLYWYRRVMGKEIKFLLHFVKESKQDESGMPNNRFLAERTGGTYSTLKVQPAELEDSGVYFCASSQDLGNLNTEAFFGQGTRLTVV.

Here the CDR3 reads CASSLESSASNYGYTF. The DNA for the CDR3 is TGCGCCAGCAGCCTGGAGAGTTCCGCTTCTAACTATGGCTACACCTTC. The chain is built from TRBV4-1 and TRBJ1-2, with D uncertain. CDR1 and CDR2 from the germline V gene are MGHRA and YSYEKL. CDR3 length: 16 amino acids. Trimming left V 4 bases short and J 0 bases short, with 15 bases between.

The chain combines TRBV19 with TRBJ1-1, with TRBD1 matching 7 bases. The CDR3 runs 13 residues. V lost 7 bases, J lost 4 bases, and 6 bases stayed unmatched. Germline V gene sequence: CDR1 LNHDA, CDR2 SQIVND (reference sequence). CDR3 coding DNA: TGTGCCAGTACACCACAGGGGTTCACTGAAGCTTTCTTT. It specifies CASTPQGFTEAFF.

V is TRBV5-4 and J is TRBJ2-3; 10 bases align to TRBD2. Trimming at V came to 0 bases and at J to 1 base, leaving 5 bases not matched to a gene. The CDR3 has 17 residues. Per the germline V gene, CDR1 is SGHNT and CDR2 is YYREEE (reference sequence). CDR3 loop: CASSLAASGSGTDTQYF. CDR3 coding DNA: TGTGCCAGCAGCTTGGCGGCTAGCGGGAGCGGCACAGATACGCAGTATTTT.

This chain links TRBV19 with TRBJ1-4; no clear D. V was clipped by 10 bases and J by 4 bases, with 13 bases between them. The CDR3 loop spans 13 amino acids. CDR1 and CDR2 from the germline V gene are LNHDA and SQIVND (reference sequence). CDR3 DNA sequence: TGTGCCACCAAAGTCCCGGGTAATGAAAAACTGTTTTTT. Translation gives CATKVPGNEKLFF.

This sequence joins TRBV2 and TRBJ2-1, with D perhaps matching TRBD1 (6 bases). CDR3 length equals 12 residues. Germline values: CDR1 SNHLY, CDR2 FYNNEI. Trimming cost V 5 bases and J 8 bases, with 10 bases left between them. The CDR3 nucleotides read TGTGCCAGCAGTTTGGGGGCTGATGAGCAGTTCTTC. It yields the protein CASSLGADEQFF.

V usage is TRBV6-5 and J usage is TRBJ1-1; D is possibly TRBD1 (5 bases). The germline V gene encodes CDR1 MNHEY and CDR2 SVGAGI. The CDR3 has 11 amino acids. The V end was cut by 6 bases, the J end by 8 bases, with 10 bases between. The CDR3 DNA reads TGTGCCAGCAGAACTGGGGGGGAAGCTTTCTTT. It encodes CASRTGGEAFF.

This sequence joins TRBV27 and TRBJ1-2; D remains ambiguous. The CDR3 contains 15 residues. Per the germline V gene, CDR1 is MNHEY and CDR2 is SMNVEV (reference sequence). V lost 0 bases to trimming and J lost 5 bases, with 13 bases between them. The CDR3 protein is CASSLSVTGEYGYTF. The CDR3 coding sequence is TGTGCCAGCAGTTTATCGGTGACGGGAGAATATGGCTACACCTTC.

J is TRBJ1-2 and V is TRBV28, with D possibly matching TRBD1 (5 bases). Germline CDR1 is MDHEN and CDR2 is SYDVKM. Trimming removed 7 bases at V and 8 bases at J, with 14 bases between. The CDR3 spans 12 residues. CDR3 protein: CASISTGDGYTF. DNA of the CDR3: TGTGCCAGCATATCCACAGGCGACGGCTACACCTTC.

The genes are TRBV29-1 and TRBJ1-1; TRBD1 agrees at 9 bases. Germline assignment: CDR1 SQVTM and CDR2 ANQGSEA. The V segment lost 1 base and the J segment 3 bases; nucleotides outside the gene matches: 3. The CDR3 has 14 amino acids. The CDR3 reads CSVEGWTGDTEAFF. The CDR3 bases are TGCAGCGTTGAAGGGTGGACAGGGGACACTGAAGCTTTCTTT.

The gene calls are TRBV19 and TRBJ2-1; D is possibly TRBD2 (6 bases). V was shortened by 5 bases and J by 5 bases, with 16 bases between the two germline ends. Germline V gives CDR1 LNHDA, CDR2 SQIVND (reference sequence). The CDR3 is 15 amino acids. The CDR3 region is CASSFEGTVHNEQFF. In DNA form, the CDR3 reads TGTGCCAGTAGTTTCGAGGGGACTGTGCACAATGAGCAGTTCTTC.

This clone was counted a few times. This chain uses TRBV7-2 with TRBJ1-3; tentative D call: TRBD1 (5 bases). V was shortened by 5 bases and J by 1 base, with 15 bases between the two germline ends. In germline, CDR1 is SGHTA, CDR2 FQGNSA. The CDR3 covers 16 residues. CDR3 coding DNA: TGTGCCAGCAGCCCCTGGACGGGACTTTCTGGAAACACCATATATTTT. Encoded protein: CASSPWTGLSGNTIYF. The full variable domain, with the rest looked up from reference TRBV7-2 and TRBJ1-3, is GAGVSQSPSNKVTEKGKDVELRCDPISGHTALYWYRQSLGQGLEFLIYFQGNSAPDKSGLPSDRFSAERTGGSVSTLTIQRTQQEDSAVYLCASSPWTGLSGNTIYFGEGSWLTVV.

The chain links TRBV28 to TRBJ2-3; 7 bases map to TRBD2. Unmatched junction bases numbered 11, after V lost 6 bases and J lost 2 bases. This CDR3 comprises 16 residues. Germline assignment: CDR1 MDHEN and CDR2 SYDVKM. The CDR3: CASSPPGAGLTDTQYF. Written as DNA, the CDR3 is TGTGCCAGCAGCCCCCCGGGAGCGGGACTCACAGATACGCAGTATTTT.

This chain uses TRBV5-4 with TRBJ2-7; a possible D gene is TRBD2 (6 bases). Deletions cut 3 bases from V and 3 bases from J, with 16 bases between. Per the germline V gene, CDR1 is SGHNT and CDR2 is YYREEE (reference sequence). The CDR3 extends over 15 amino acids. CDR3 sequence reads: CASSWTGAGYYEQYF. The CDR3, as DNA: TGTGCCAGCAGCTGGACGGGTGCGGGGTACTACGAGCAGTACTTC.

The chain recombines TRBV5-1 with TRBJ2-7; 10 bases are shared with TRBD2. The germline CDR1 and CDR2 sequences are SGHRS and YFSETQ. The CDR3 extends over 14 amino acids. V was pared by 2 bases and J by 3 bases, with 2 bases of the junction left unmatched. The CDR3 DNA reads as TGCGCCAGCAGCTTAGCTAGCGGGAGCTACGAGCAGTACTTC. It yields the protein CASSLASGSYEQYF.

The gene calls are TRBV7-3 and TRBJ1-1, with a weak D call TRBD1 (5 bases). Germline values: CDR1 SGHTA, CDR2 FQGTGA. There are 16 residues in the CDR3. The germline V and J ends were trimmed by 5 bases and 0 bases, with 16 bases remaining between them. In DNA form, the CDR3 reads TGTGCCAGCAGCACAAACCTACAGGCGCTGAACACTGAAGCTTTCTTT. Protein sequence: CASSTNLQALNTEAFF.

V is TRBV9 and J is TRBJ2-5; a possible D gene is TRBD2 (6 bases). The CDR3 extends over 15 amino acids. Trimming pared 2 bases from V and 0 bases from J, leaving 11 bases between. Per germline, CDR1 SGDLS and CDR2 YYNGEE. CDR3 sequence (DNA): TGTGCCAGCAGCGTTGCGGGAACGTACCAAGAGACCCAGTACTTC. Translation gives CASSVAGTYQETQYF. The full variable domain, rest sourced from reference TRBV9 and TRBJ2-5, is DSGVTQTPKHLITATGQRVTLRCSPRSGDLSVYWYQQSLDQGLQFLIQYYNGEERAKGNILERFSAQQFPDLHSELNLSSLELGDSALYFCASSVAGTYQETQYFGPGTRLLVL.

J is TRBJ2-5 and V is TRBV4-2; maybe TRBD1 (6 bases). With 4 bases removed from V and 1 base from J, the gap between germline ends came to 16 bases. Germline values: CDR1 LGHNA, CDR2 YNFKEQ. The CDR3 loop spans 16 amino acids. The CDR3 nucleotides are TGTGCCAGCAGCCGGCAGGGGACCAATCGCCAAGAGACCCAGTACTTC. This translates into CASSRQGTNRQETQYF.

The J gene is TRBJ2-7, the V gene TRBV5-1; 7 nucleotides align to TRBD1. This CDR3 comprises 15 residues. V lost 4 bases to trimming and J lost 5 bases; unmatched junction nucleotides: 12. The V gene's germline CDR1 is SGHRS and CDR2 YFSETQ. In DNA, the CDR3 is TGCGCCAGCAGCAGTCGACAGGGCCCTCCTGACGAGCAGTACTTC. Its protein is CASSSRQGPPDEQYF. Full variable domain (rest looked up from reference TRBV5-1 and TRBJ2-7): KAGVTQTPRYLIKTRGQQVTLSCSPISGHRSVSWYQQTPGQGLQFLFEYFSETQRNKGNFPGRFSGRQFSNSRSEMNVSTLELGDSALYLCASSSRQGPPDEQYFGPGTRLTVT.

This rearrangement joins TRBV14 to TRBJ2-5; TRBD1 matches 9 bases. The J segment lost 5 bases and the V segment lost 4 bases, leaving 8 bases of the junction unmatched. Germline CDR1 SGHDN, CDR2 FVKESK. CDR3 length: 15 amino acids. CDR3 residues: CASSPRDRVAETQYF. The CDR3, as DNA: TGTGCCAGCAGCCCCCGGGACAGGGTGGCCGAGACCCAGTACTTC. The variable domain in full, completed from reference TRBV14 and TRBJ2-5, reads EAGVTQFPSHSVIEKGQTVTLRCDPISGHDNLYWYRRVMGKEIKFLLHFVKESKQDESGMPNNRFLAERTGGTYSTLKVQPAELEDSGVYFCASSPRDRVAETQYFGPGTRLLVL.